This note documents a single T cell receptor (beta chain) sequence. The sample has other DNA sequences that encode this CDR3 too. The CDR3 sequence is 14 residues long. The ends were cut back, 0 bases at V and 2 bases at J, with 8 bases in the middle. Germline values: CDR1 SGHNT, CDR2 YYREEE (reference sequence). Cohorts were determined from participant-reported clinical history. The sample originates from a study of blood T cell repertoires in COVID-19. As for the study in general: The cDNA or gDNA used as material had been derived from T cells, B-cell-depleted T cells, or PBMCs.

Per the original data handling: Amplification from reference gene primers served as the basis for estimated nucleated cell counts. Assay used: immunoSEQ multiplex PCR; TCRdb lists only in-frame clones, some missing. Clone size and V and J calls were adopted from that table, with D and trimming inferred from the DNA. The table has about 270,000 clones, roughly 90% seen once. This sequence was found in a woman in her twenties or thirties who had recovered from COVID-19. The genes are TRBV5-4 and TRBJ1-1; possible D gene TRBD1, 6 bases. The sequencing sample was made of PBMCs or T cells enriched from blood (not recorded which). CDR3 bases: TGTGCCAGCAGCTTGGAACAGGGTAACACTGAAGCTTTCTTT. Protein sequence: CASSLEQGNTEAFF.